The 12 T cell receptor beta chains presented below share a single source sample, sequenced in a study of T-cell memory formation after mild COVID-19 (dated by TCRdb to the early 2020s). Libraries were built with 5' RACE. The sequencing machine was an Illumina NovaSeq 6000. TCRdb handled the public reads itself, with Q25 trimming in fastp and clone calling in MiXCR, and kept productive beta chains. Identical CDR3 protein sequences are pooled into one entry, listed with their most common genes and DNA. This sample gives tens of thousands of distinct CDR3 sequences in total; around 15% of them show up just once. The top ten hold around two fifths of the sample. Sequencing used PBMCs or a T cell subset sorted from them (not recorded which). These receptors originate from a man aged 18-30 years who had mild COVID-19 (a few samples of this study predate the infection). The sample titles of this study are shuffled in the database, so cell type and time point are left out; the donor was told from shared clones.

This clonotype has a count of ten or more. The J gene is TRBJ2-2, the V gene TRBV20-1, with D tentatively TRBD1 or TRBD2 (5 bases each). The CDR3 totals 14 residues. The germline V and J ends were trimmed by 3 bases and 3 bases, with 11 bases remaining between them. The germline V gene encodes CDR1 DFQATT and CDR2 SNEGSKA (reference sequence). CDR3: CSASEGRDTGELFF. The CDR3 DNA reads TGCAGTGCTAGTGAGGGACGGGACACCGGGGAGCTGTTTTTT.

The rearrangement joins TRBV5-1 to TRBJ2-1; D is perhaps TRBD2 (5 bases). With 1 base removed from V and 6 bases from J, the gap between germline ends came to 11 bases. The CDR3 loop spans 14 amino acids. Germline loops: CDR1 SGHRS, CDR2 YFSETQ. CDR3: CASSLYLARNEQFF. The CDR3, as DNA: TGCGCCAGCAGCTTGTATCTAGCACGCAATGAGCAGTTCTTC.

This clonotype was picked up many times. CDR3 nucleotides: TGTGCCAGCACCCAAGGGGGAAGGACTGAAGCTTTCTTT. It codes for CASTQGGRTEAFF. J is TRBJ1-1 and V is TRBV6-5; weak D call: TRBD1 (6 bases). Germline CDR1 reads MNHEY; CDR2 reads SVGAGI. Trimming shortened V by 7 bases and J by 5 bases, and 14 bases separated the two germline ends. The CDR3 is made up of 13 amino acids.

This clonotype showed up just a few times. The V and J genes are TRBV20-1 and TRBJ2-3, with D maybe TRBD2 (6 bases). CDR3 length equals 15 residues. Germline V lookup: CDR1 DFQATT, CDR2 SNEGSKA (reference sequence). The CDR3 nucleotides read TGCGCAGCCGGGACCCTGGGGAGGTGGGCAGATACGCAGTATTTT. It translates to CAAGTLGRWADTQYF.

This clonotype showed up just a few times. This chain joins TRBV29-1 and TRBJ2-3; TRBD2 agrees at 9 bases. There are 14 residues in the CDR3. The V and J ends lost 6 bases and 7 bases, in that order; junction bases with no gene match: 11. The germline V gene encodes CDR1 SQVTM and CDR2 ANQGSEA. CDR3 protein: CSVQGAGGLNTQYF. DNA of the CDR3: TGCAGCGTCCAAGGGGCGGGGGGGCTCAATACGCAGTATTTT.

Many counts were recorded for this clonotype. The rearrangement joins TRBV20-1 to TRBJ2-5; D might be TRBD1 or TRBD2, each matching 6 bases. V dropped 0 bases and J dropped 4 bases, with 18 bases sitting between them. Germline V gene sequence: CDR1 DFQATT, CDR2 SNEGSKA (reference sequence). This CDR3 comprises 16 residues. In nucleotides, the CDR3 is TGCAGTGCTAGAGAGCAGGAACGGGGGCCCCTAGAGACCCAGTACTTC. Amino acids: CSAREQERGPLETQYF.

The chain joins TRBV5-1 to TRBJ1-1; D remains ambiguous. The CDR3 length is 13 residues. Trimming took off 0 bases at V and 5 bases at J, with 8 bases between the two ends. Germline V gene lookup returns CDR1 SGHRS and CDR2 YFSETQ. The CDR3 DNA is TGCGCCAGCAGCTTGGGGGCAGGAACTGAAGCTTTCTTT. As protein: CASSLGAGTEAFF. The variable domain in full, with the rest retrieved from reference TRBV5-1 and TRBJ1-1, is KAGVTQTPRYLIKTRGQQVTLSCSPISGHRSVSWYQQTPGQGLQFLFEYFSETQRNKGNFPGRFSGRQFSNSRSEMNVSTLELGDSALYLCASSLGAGTEAFFGQGTRLTVV.

This clonotype was counted a few times. The rearrangement uses TRBV7-2 and TRBJ2-5; D is perhaps TRBD2 (5 bases). Trimming removed 4 bases at V and 10 bases at J, with 13 bases between. Germline assignment: CDR1 SGHTA and CDR2 FQGNSA. The CDR3 extends over 12 amino acids. The CDR3 reads CASSSSCSGQYF. The CDR3 coding sequence is TGTGCCAGCAGCTCTAGCTGCTCGGGCCAGTACTTC.

The V and J genes are TRBV7-8 and TRBJ1-6; D may be TRBD1 (5 bases). Between the trimmed V and J ends, which lost 4 bases and 7 bases, there was a span of 14 bases. The CDR3 sequence is 15 residues long. Germline CDR1 is SGHVS and CDR2 is FQNEAQ. CDR3 bases: TGTGCCAGCAGCTCCCCGGGGCCGGTAAATTCACCCCTCCACTTT. Amino acid sequence: CASSSPGPVNSPLHF.

V and J are TRBV7-9 and TRBJ2-3; no clear D gene. Germline CDR1 reads SEHNR; CDR2 reads FQNEAQ (reference sequence). The CDR3 is 12 amino acids. V gave up 6 bases and J gave up 6 bases, with 10 bases separating them. The CDR3 DNA follows: TGTGCCAGCAGACCGCAAACGGATACGCAGTATTTT. Its translation is CASRPQTDTQYF.

The chain joins TRBV4-1 to TRBJ2-7; TRBD2 might be the D (6 bases). In germline, CDR1 is MGHRA, CDR2 YSYEKL. The CDR3 extends over 14 amino acids. V lost 4 bases, J lost 5 bases, and 15 bases lay in between. The CDR3 DNA is TGCGCCAGCAGCCCCGTCGGAGGAGGGGACGAGCAGTACGTC. It yields the protein CASSPVGGGDEQYV.

This clonotype has a handful of counts. J is TRBJ1-2 and V is TRBV29-1, with D possibly TRBD1 on 6 matching bases. The CDR3 length is 13 residues. The germline CDR1 and CDR2 sequences are SQVTM and ANQGSEA. Trimming took 7 bases from V and 1 from J, leaving 13 bases between them. The CDR3 DNA reads TGCAGCGCCGTGGACAGCCTTAACTATGGCTACACCTTC. Its protein product is CSAVDSLNYGYTF.